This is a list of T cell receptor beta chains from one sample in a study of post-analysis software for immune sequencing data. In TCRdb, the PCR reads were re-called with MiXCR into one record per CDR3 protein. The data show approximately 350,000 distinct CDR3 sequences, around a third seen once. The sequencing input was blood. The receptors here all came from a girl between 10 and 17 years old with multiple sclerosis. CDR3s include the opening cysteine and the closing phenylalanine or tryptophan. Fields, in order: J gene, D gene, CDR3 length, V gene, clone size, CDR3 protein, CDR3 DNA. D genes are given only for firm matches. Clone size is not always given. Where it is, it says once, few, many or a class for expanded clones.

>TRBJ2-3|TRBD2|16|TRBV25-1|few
CASSEFSGGAIDTQYF
TGTGCCAGCAGTGAATTTAGCGGGGGGGCGATAGATACGCAGTATTTT
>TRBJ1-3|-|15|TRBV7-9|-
CASSPLTGSGNTIYF
TGTGCCAGCAGCCCGCTGACAGGCTCTGGAAACACCATATATTTT
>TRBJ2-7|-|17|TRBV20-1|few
CSARDPLARGRSYEQYF
TGCAGTGCTAGAGATCCTTTGGCGCGGGGTAGGTCCTACGAGCAGTACTTC
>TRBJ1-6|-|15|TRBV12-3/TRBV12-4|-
CASSTWLGPNSPLHF
TGTGCCAGCAGTACCTGGTTGGGGCCAAATTCACCCCTCCACTTT
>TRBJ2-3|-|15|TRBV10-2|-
CASSDPGGSTDAQYF
TGCGCCAGCAGTGACCCGGGGGGCTCCACAGATGCGCAGTATTTT
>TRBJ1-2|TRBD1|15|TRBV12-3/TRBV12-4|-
CASSESQRTGYGYTF
TGTGCCAGCAGCGAATCACAAAGGACAGGCTATGGCTACACCTTC
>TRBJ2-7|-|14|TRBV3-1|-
CASSLTGSIYEQYF
TGTGCCAGCAGCCTCACAGGGAGCATCTACGAGCAGTACTTC
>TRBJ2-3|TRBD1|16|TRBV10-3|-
CAISGPGQGGSDTQYF
TGTGCCATCAGTGGCCCGGGACAGGGCGGTTCAGATACGCAGTATTTT
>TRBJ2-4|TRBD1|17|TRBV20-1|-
CSAREIATGDRKNIQYF
TGCAGTGCTAGAGAGATTGCGACAGGGGATAGGAAAAACATTCAGTACTTC
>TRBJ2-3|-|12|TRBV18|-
CASSPSPDTQYF
TGTGCCAGCTCACCGTCGCCAGATACGCAGTATTTT
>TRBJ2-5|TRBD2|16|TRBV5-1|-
CASSWRRLAGQETQYF
TGCGCCAGCAGCTGGAGAAGACTAGCGGGACAAGAGACCCAGTACTTC
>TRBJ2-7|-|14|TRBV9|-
CASSVQGRGDEQYF
TGTGCCAGCAGCGTGCAGGGGAGGGGAGACGAGCAGTACTTC
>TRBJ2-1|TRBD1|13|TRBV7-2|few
CASSLSGGYEQFF
TGTGCCAGCAGCTTATCAGGGGGCTATGAGCAGTTCTTC
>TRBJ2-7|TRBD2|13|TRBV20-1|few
CSASGLDSYEQYF
TGCAGTGCTTCGGGACTAGACTCCTACGAGCAGTACTTC
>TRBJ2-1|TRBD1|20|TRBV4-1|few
CASSQLRRSSRGTSYNEQFF
TGCGCCAGCAGCCAACTACGGAGATCAAGCAGGGGGACCTCCTACAATGAGCAGTTCTTC
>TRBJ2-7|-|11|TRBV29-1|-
CSASRDYEQYF
TGCAGCGCGAGCAGAGACTACGAGCAGTACTTC
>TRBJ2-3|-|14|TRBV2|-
CASGRDQKSDTQYF
TGTGCCAGCGGCCGGGACCAAAAATCCGATACGCAGTATTTT
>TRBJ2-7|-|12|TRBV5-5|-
CASSLHSGEQYF
TGTGCCAGCAGCCTTCATTCTGGCGAGCAGTACTTC
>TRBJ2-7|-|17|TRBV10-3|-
CAISSWGQRNMFYEQYF
TGTGCCATCAGTTCCTGGGGGCAGAGAAATATGTTCTACGAGCAGTACTTC
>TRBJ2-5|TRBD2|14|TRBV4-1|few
CASSFRLAQETQYF
TGCGCCAGCAGCTTTAGACTAGCCCAAGAGACCCAGTACTTC
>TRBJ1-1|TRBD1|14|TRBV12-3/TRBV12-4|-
CASSAQGATDEAFF
TGTGCCAGCAGTGCACAGGGGGCGACCGATGAAGCTTTCTTT
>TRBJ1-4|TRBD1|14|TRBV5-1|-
CASSRRDRNEKLFF
TGCGCCAGCAGCAGGCGGGACAGGAATGAAAAACTGTTTTTT
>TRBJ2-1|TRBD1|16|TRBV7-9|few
CASSSRTGPTYNEQFF
TGTGCCAGCAGCTCGCGGACAGGACCGACCTACAATGAGCAGTTCTTC
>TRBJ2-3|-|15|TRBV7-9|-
CASSTQGGVTDTQYF
TGTGCCAGCAGCACCCAGGGTGGGGTAACAGATACGCAGTATTTT
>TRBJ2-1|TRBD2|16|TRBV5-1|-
CASSLAGLAGHNEQFF
TGCGCCAGCAGCTTGGCCGGGCTAGCGGGGCACAATGAGCAGTTCTTC
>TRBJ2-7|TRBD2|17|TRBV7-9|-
CASSLARGLAVPYEQYF
TGTGCCAGCAGCTTAGCGCGGGGACTAGCGGTGCCCTACGAGCAGTACTTC
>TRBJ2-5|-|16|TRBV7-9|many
CASSLAKGHHGETQYF
TGTGCCAGCAGCTTAGCAAAAGGACACCATGGAGAGACCCAGTACTTC
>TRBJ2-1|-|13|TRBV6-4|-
CASSDSGNNEQFF
TGTGCCAGCAGTGACTCGGGCAACAATGAGCAGTTCTTC
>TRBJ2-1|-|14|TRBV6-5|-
CASSYSRFYNEQFF
TGTGCCAGCAGTTACTCCAGGTTCTACAATGAGCAGTTCTTC
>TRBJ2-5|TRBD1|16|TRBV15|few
CATSRDRGRGSKTQYF
TGTGCCACCAGCAGGGACAGGGGGCGAGGTTCGAAGACCCAGTACTTC
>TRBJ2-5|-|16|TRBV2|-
CASSEALRGGGETQYF
TGTGCCAGCAGTGAAGCGCTTCGGGGCGGAGGAGAGACCCAGTACTTC
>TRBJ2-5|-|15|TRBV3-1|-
CASSPKFGVLETQYF
TGTGCCAGCAGCCCGAAATTCGGGGTGTTGGAGACCCAGTACTTC
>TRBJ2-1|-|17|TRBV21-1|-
CASSTGWGSRSYNEQFF
TGTGCCAGCAGCACGGGGTGGGGGTCAAGGTCCTACAATGAGCAGTTCTTC
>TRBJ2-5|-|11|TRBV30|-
CAWSYTETQYF
TGTGCCTGGAGTTATACGGAGACCCAGTACTTC
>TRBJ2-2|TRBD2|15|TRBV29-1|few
CSVGLAGINTGELFF
TGCAGCGTTGGTCTAGCGGGGATAAACACCGGGGAGCTGTTTTTT
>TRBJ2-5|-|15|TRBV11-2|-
CASSRAVGGLETQYF
TGTGCCAGCAGTCGGGCGGTGGGGGGCCTAGAGACCCAGTACTTC
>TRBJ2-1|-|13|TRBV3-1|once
CASSPVTRGEQFF
TGTGCCAGCAGCCCCGTTACTAGGGGTGAGCAGTTCTTC